Shown below are 29 T cell receptor beta chains from a single sample sequenced in a study of cytomegalovirus exposure and HLA in healthy donors. The PCR employed 60 Vbeta primers together with 13 Jbeta primers. Repertoires were generated with immunoSEQ multiplex PCR, while TCRdb's copy carries only in-frame clones and drops some. In the table there are about 120,000 clones, approximately 80% of which are singletons. Sequenced sample: PBMCs. Source of these receptors: a male donor in good health and CMV-seronegative.

V is TRBV5-1 and J is TRBJ2-5, with 8 bases identical to TRBD1. With the DNA end fitting TRBJ2-7 better, the J assignment may be wrong. Germline lookup yields CDR1 SGHRS and CDR2 YFSETQ. This CDR3 spans 13 amino acids. The CDR3 nucleotides read TGCGCCAGCAGCCCAGGACAGGGCAACGAGCAGTACTTC. Amino acid sequence: CASSPGQGNEQYF.

For the CDR3, the DNA is TGTGCCTGGCAGCCGGGACAGGGGGCTAGGGGCTACACCTTC. Translation: CAWQPGQGARGYTF. This chain connects TRBV30 to TRBJ1-2; TRBD1 aligns across 12 bases. Germline CDR1 is GTSNPN and CDR2 is SVGIG (reference sequence). The CDR3 sequence is 14 residues long. V was pared by 5 bases and J by 8 bases, with 9 bases of the junction left unmatched.

The chain is built from TRBV29-1 and TRBJ1-5; tentatively, D is TRBD1 (6 bases). Germline values: CDR1 SQVTM, CDR2 ANQGSEA. CDR3 size: 13 residues. Between the trimmed V and J ends, which lost 3 bases and 3 bases, there was a span of 9 bases. The CDR3 nucleotides read TGCAGCGTTGAGGGGGGGCACAATCAGCCCCAGCATTTT. Its protein product is CSVEGGHNQPQHF.

This CDR3 is CASRTHYNTEAFF. Here the CDR3 DNA reads TGTGCCAGCAGGACACATTACAACACTGAAGCTTTCTTT. The rearrangement uses TRBV6-1 and TRBJ1-1; D not certain. Looked up from germline, CDR1 is MNHNS and CDR2 is SASEGT. The CDR3 is 13 residues long. Between the trimmed V and J ends, which lost 6 bases and 2 bases, there was a span of 10 bases.

This chain connects TRBV30 to TRBJ1-2; TRBD1 aligns across 8 bases. CDR3 length: 13 residues. The V gene's germline CDR1 is GTSNPN and CDR2 SVGIG (reference sequence). Losses at the gene ends were 2 bases for V and 8 bases for J; bases not matched to a gene: 7. The CDR3 loop reads CAWSPRTGKGYTF. CDR3 DNA: TGTGCCTGGAGTCCCCGGACAGGGAAAGGCTACACCTTC.

In this sample, this clone turned up once. The V gene is TRBV28, the J gene TRBJ1-2; D is possibly TRBD1 (5 bases). The CDR3 runs 13 residues. Deletions cut 8 bases from V and 5 bases from J, with 15 bases between. Germline CDR1 MDHEN, CDR2 SYDVKM. CDR3 DNA: TGTGCCAGCCGCACATCGGGGGATTATGGCTACACCTTC. It codes for CASRTSGDYGYTF.

V and J are TRBV7-8 and TRBJ1-5, with D possibly being TRBD1 (6 bases). In germline, CDR1 is SGHVS, CDR2 FQNEAQ. Trimming took 1 base from V and 4 from J, leaving 11 bases between them. The CDR3 totals 15 residues. The CDR3 DNA is TGTGCCAGCAGCTTAGTGAGAAGGGGGAATCAGCCCCAGCATTTT. Its translation is CASSLVRRGNQPQHF.

Written as DNA, the CDR3 is TGTGCCAGCAGCCGTACAGAAAACACTGAAGCTTTCTTT. Its protein is CASSRTENTEAFF. The V call is TRBV6-5, the J call TRBJ1-1; D uncertain. The germline gives CDR1 MNHEY, CDR2 SVGAGI. Trimming left V 6 bases short and J 2 bases short, with 10 bases between. This CDR3 spans 13 amino acids.

The genes are TRBV18 and TRBJ1-2, with D possibly TRBD1 on 5 matching bases. CDR3 length: 15 residues. The ends were cut back, 0 bases at V and 6 bases at J, with 14 bases in the middle. Germline V gives CDR1 KGHSH, CDR2 LQKENI. In DNA, the CDR3 is TGTGCCAGCTCACCACCGGTAGGGGCGCCCCATGGCTACACCTTC. As protein: CASSPPVGAPHGYTF.

The chain links TRBV5-1 to TRBJ1-4; possibly TRBD1 for D (5 bases). Germline V CDR1 and CDR2: SGHRS, YFSETQ. The CDR3 totals 14 residues. V shed 3 bases and J shed 0 bases, with 6 bases lying between them. CDR3 in DNA: TGCGCCAGCAGCTCGACAGCAACTAATGAAAAACTGTTTTTT. Translating gives CASSSTATNEKLFF.

There are a few counts of this clone. The chain uses TRBV6-5 and TRBJ1-2, with 7 bases that match TRBD1. Germline V gene sequence: CDR1 MNHEY, CDR2 SVGAGI. The length of the CDR3 is 15 residues. The J segment lost 1 base and the V segment lost 4 bases, leaving 6 bases of the junction unmatched. The CDR3 nucleotides are TGTGCCAGCAGTTCACCCCGGGACAGTAACTATGGCTACACCTTC. It translates to CASSSPRDSNYGYTF.

The chain employs TRBV9 and TRBJ1-5; 8 bases map to TRBD1. The CDR3 runs to 15 residues. Germline V gene data show CDR1 as SGDLS and CDR2 as YYNGEE. The ends lost 0 bases at V and 7 bases at J; junction bases unmatched: 6. The CDR3 DNA reads TGTGCCAGCAGCGTAGGGGCAGGGGGCGGCCAGCCCCAGCATTTT. Its protein is CASSVGAGGGQPQHF.

The chain combines TRBV5-6 with TRBJ1-5, with D perhaps matching TRBD1 (6 bases). This CDR3 is built from 14 residues. V lost 3 bases, J lost 9 bases, and 16 bases lay in between. Looked up from germline, CDR1 is SGHDT and CDR2 is YYEEEE. The CDR3 sequence is CASSYWGQRGPQHF. In DNA, the CDR3 is TGTGCCAGCAGCTACTGGGGGCAGCGTGGGCCCCAGCATTTT.

The chain employs TRBV30 and TRBJ2-7; 8 bases fit TRBD2. Losses at the gene ends were 0 bases for V and 3 bases for J; bases not matched to a gene: 16. The germline V gene encodes CDR1 GTSNPN and CDR2 SVGIG (reference sequence). This CDR3 spans 18 amino acids. CDR3 sequence: CAWSVSLPRGRNDYEQYF. CDR3 in DNA: TGTGCCTGGAGTGTATCCCTCCCTCGCGGGAGGAACGACTACGAGCAGTACTTC.

This chain connects TRBV11-2 to TRBJ2-5, with a possible D match to TRBD1 (6 bases). The end of the DNA fits TRBJ2-7 better, so the J call may be wrong. Per germline, CDR1 SGHAT and CDR2 FQNNGV. The CDR3 is made up of 14 amino acids. Here the CDR3 reads CASSLGRGLGEQYF. For the CDR3, the DNA is TGTGCCAGCAGCTTGGGCAGGGGTTTAGGCGAGCAGTACTTC.

V usage is TRBV5-6 and J usage is TRBJ1-1; D possibly corresponds to TRBD1 (6 bases). Deletions cut 3 bases from V and 4 bases from J, with 13 bases between. CDR3 length: 14 residues. Germline CDR1 reads SGHDT; CDR2 reads YYEEEE. The CDR3 nucleotides are TGTGCCAGCAGCTCCAGATCAGGGGCCACTGAAGCTTTCTTT. Translated: CASSSRSGATEAFF.

The CDR3 sequence: CASSHRQGNNETQYF. CDR3 sequence (DNA): TGTGCCAGCAGCCACCGACAGGGGAATAACGAGACCCAGTACTTC. The V gene is TRBV7-9, the J gene TRBJ2-5; 8 bases line up with TRBD1. V was pared by 5 bases and J by 5 bases, with 10 bases of the junction left unmatched. This CDR3 spans 15 amino acids. From germline, CDR1 is SEHNR and CDR2 FQNEAQ (reference sequence).

The chain has TRBV6-1 and TRBJ2-7, with TRBD2 matching over 7 bases. Looked up from germline, CDR1 is MNHNS and CDR2 is SASEGT. The length of the CDR3 is 19 residues. Unmatched junction bases numbered 18, after V lost 4 bases and J lost 0 bases. DNA of the CDR3: TGTGCCAGCAGTGCCCAGCGGCAACGGGGGACTACTGCCTCCTACGAGCAGTACTTC. Encoded protein: CASSAQRQRGTTASYEQYF.

The chain carries TRBV11-1 and TRBJ2-7; a weak D match, TRBD1 (5 bases). This CDR3 contains 13 residues. Germline-derived CDR1 and CDR2 are SGHAT and FQDESV (reference sequence). The germline V and J ends were trimmed by 8 bases and 5 bases, with 16 bases remaining between them. The CDR3: CASGAVKGHEQYF. The DNA for the CDR3 is TGTGCCAGCGGGGCAGTTAAGGGCCACGAGCAGTACTTC.

The chain recombines TRBV6-6 with TRBJ2-7; D remains ambiguous. The CDR3 consists of 12 residues. V lost 7 bases, J lost 5 bases, and 12 bases lay in between. Looked up from germline, CDR1 is MNHNY and CDR2 is SVGAGI (reference sequence). In nucleotides, the CDR3 is TGTGCCAGCACCACGAGGCAAGACGAGCAGTACTTC. Encoded protein: CASTTRQDEQYF.

The rearrangement joins TRBV5-1 to TRBJ2-1; TRBD2 matches at 8 bases. Germline V gene sequence: CDR1 SGHRS, CDR2 YFSETQ. The CDR3 runs 17 residues. The ends lost 4 bases at V and 0 bases at J; junction bases unmatched: 9. The CDR3, as DNA: TGCGCCAGCAGCCCGATAGTAGCGGGAAGCTCCTACAATGAGCAGTTCTTC. Its translation: CASSPIVAGSSYNEQFF. Full variable domain (missing parts from reference TRBV5-1 and TRBJ2-1): KAGVTQTPRYLIKTRGQQVTLSCSPISGHRSVSWYQQTPGQGLQFLFEYFSETQRNKGNFPGRFSGRQFSNSRSEMNVSTLELGDSALYLCASSPIVAGSSYNEQFFGPGTRLTVL.

The chain combines TRBV29-1 with TRBJ1-2, with 7 bases that match TRBD1. From germline, CDR1 is SQVTM and CDR2 ANQGSEA. Unmatched junction bases numbered 7, after V lost 6 bases and J lost 0 bases. The CDR3 extends over 14 amino acids. The CDR3 DNA reads as TGCAGCGTCACCGACAGGGAGGCTAACTATGGCTACACCTTC. It is translated as CSVTDREANYGYTF. Complete variable domain (other parts from reference TRBV29-1 and TRBJ1-2): SAVISQKPSRDICQRGTSLTIQCQVDSQVTMMFWYRQQPGQSLTLIATANQGSEATYESGFVIDKFPISRPNLTFSTLTVSNMSPEDSSIYLCSVTDREANYGYTFGSGTRLTVV.

The chain joins TRBV30 to TRBJ2-3; possible D gene TRBD2, 6 bases. Germline values: CDR1 GTSNPN, CDR2 SVGIG (reference sequence). V lost 8 bases and J lost 1, with 16 bases in between. The CDR3 sequence is 14 residues long. The DNA of the CDR3 is TGTGCCGGGGGGTCCGTCGTTGGCACAGATACGCAGTATTTT. Translated: CAGGSVVGTDTQYF.

The sample holds a few counts of this clone. V is TRBV19 and J is TRBJ2-5; a possible D gene is TRBD2 (5 bases). The last part of the DNA fits TRBJ2-7 better; the J call may be wrong. Germline V lookup: CDR1 LNHDA, CDR2 SQIVND (reference sequence). This CDR3 has 13 amino acids. For the CDR3, the DNA is TGTGCCAGTAGTATAGTCGAGGCGGGCGAGCAGTACTTC. Residues: CASSIVEAGEQYF.

Only a few counts were recorded for this clone. The chain recombines TRBV21-1 with TRBJ1-1; the D call TRBD1 from the table was never checked on the DNA. TRBV21-1 has pseudogene status. This CDR3 contains 18 residues. CDR3 in DNA: TGTGCCAGCAGCAAAGTGAGGACCAGGGGGCAAGGAAGATCTGGAGCTTTCTTT. Its protein is CASSKVRTRGQGRSGAFF.

The CDR3 nucleotides read TGTGCCAGCAGCTCCCTCTGGGACAGGGGGTGGGAGCAGTACTTC. Translation: CASSSLWDRGWEQYF. The chain has TRBV11-2 and TRBJ2-7; 11 bases line up with TRBD1. V lost 4 bases, J lost 7 bases, and 9 bases stayed unmatched. CDR1 is SGHAT, CDR2 FQNNGV, per germline. This CDR3 contains 15 residues.

With respect to this clone: One end of the junction does not line up with germline, which may come from a read error. The CDR3 sequence: CASSPRQGIF. The DNA for the CDR3 is TGTGCCAGCAGCCCTCGACAGGGTATCTTC. The rearrangement joins TRBV9 to TRBJ1-2, with 7 bases aligning to TRBD1. The CDR3 covers 10 residues. The germline CDR1 and CDR2 sequences are SGDLS and YYNGEE.

This clone was recorded a few times. The J gene is TRBJ2-1, the V gene TRBV5-4; 7 bases line up with TRBD1. Germline CDR1 is SGHNT and CDR2 is YYREEE (reference sequence). The CDR3 runs to 15 residues. V lost 0 bases to trimming and J lost 4 bases; unmatched junction nucleotides: 4. The CDR3 here is CASSLEGQVYNEQFF. The CDR3 nucleotides are TGTGCCAGCAGCTTGGAAGGACAGGTATACAATGAGCAGTTCTTC.

This chain links TRBV7-9 with TRBJ2-1; 9 nucleotides align to TRBD2. The CDR3 loop spans 16 amino acids. V lost 5 bases to trimming and J lost 4 bases; unmatched junction nucleotides: 9. Germline V gene lookup returns CDR1 SEHNR and CDR2 FQNEAQ (reference sequence). The DNA of the CDR3 is TGTGCCAGCAGCCAACCGAGCGGGAGGCCTTACAATGAGCAGTTCTTC. This sequence encodes CASSQPSGRPYNEQFF.